These 9 T cell receptor beta chains originate from one sample sequenced in a study of blood T cell repertoires in COVID-19. The protocol was immunoSEQ multiplex PCR, while the TCRdb copy is restricted to in-frame clones and leaves out a portion. The sample consists of some 100,000 clones, roughly 90% of them appearing once. The sequenced sample consisted of peripheral blood. Receptors originate from a woman aged 55-69 years with acute or convalescent COVID-19.

The J gene is TRBJ2-7, the V gene TRBV11-3; 8 positions match TRBD2. CDR3 length: 14 amino acids. CDR1 is SGHNT, CDR2 YENEEA, per germline. V was clipped by 5 bases and J by 6 bases; unmatched bases: 9. CDR3 protein: CASSTPGLGSEQYV. The CDR3 DNA follows: TGTGCCAGCAGCACACCGGGACTAGGATCCGAGCAGTACGTC.

The chain uses TRBV7-8 and TRBJ2-1; possible D gene TRBD1, 5 bases. Germline lookup yields CDR1 SGHVS and CDR2 FQNEAQ. The ends were cut back, 5 bases at V and 1 base at J, with 12 bases in the middle. The CDR3 is 15 amino acids. The DNA for the CDR3 is TGTGCCAGCAGCAACCGCAGGGAATCCTACAATGAGCAGTTCTTC. This gives the protein CASSNRRESYNEQFF.

V gene TRBV3-1 (or the pseudogene TRBV3-2) combines with J gene TRBJ2-1; D may be TRBD1 (6 bases). Germline V CDR1 and CDR2: LGHDT, YNNKEL (reference sequence). The CDR3 spans 15 residues. V lost 1 base, J lost 0 bases, and 7 bases lay in between. The CDR3, as DNA: TGTGCCAGCAGCCAAGTAGGGGGCTCCTACAATGAGCAGTTCTTC. It encodes CASSQVGGSYNEQFF.

This chain uses TRBV20-1 with TRBJ1-5, with 7 bases that match TRBD1. V shed 3 bases, J shed 2 bases, and the junction held 4 bases outside the gene matches. CDR1 and CDR2 (germline): DFQATT, SNEGSKA (reference sequence). The CDR3 is 14 residues long. The CDR3 DNA reads as TGCAGTGCTAGTTGGCAGGGGGGCAATCAGCCCCAGCATTTT. Its protein product is CSASWQGGNQPQHF.

The chain links TRBV24-1 to TRBJ1-2, with D possibly TRBD1 on 5 matching bases. CDR3 length: 14 residues. The V gene's germline CDR1 is KGHDR and CDR2 SFDVKD. Trimming pared 4 bases from V and 4 bases from J, leaving 12 bases between. The CDR3 is CATSDPQGSYGYTF. The CDR3 DNA sequence: TGTGCCACCAGTGACCCTCAGGGAAGCTATGGCTACACCTTC.

The V and J genes are TRBV5-1 and TRBJ2-5; no firm D call. The V end lost 1 base, the J end lost 5 bases, and 9 bases lay between the germline ends. From germline, CDR1 is SGHRS and CDR2 YFSETQ. The CDR3 sequence is 13 residues long. The CDR3 protein is CASSLITDETQYF. CDR3 nucleotides: TGCGCCAGCAGCTTGATCACAGACGAGACCCAGTACTTC. Combining the CDR3 with reference TRBV5-1 and TRBJ2-5 gives the whole variable domain KAGVTQTPRYLIKTRGQQVTLSCSPISGHRSVSWYQQTPGQGLQFLFEYFSETQRNKGNFPGRFSGRQFSNSRSEMNVSTLELGDSALYLCASSLITDETQYFGPGTRLLVL.

The J gene is TRBJ2-5, the V gene TRBV7-8, with 9 bases that match TRBD1. From germline, CDR1 is SGHVS and CDR2 FQNEAQ. Trimming at V came to 5 bases and at J to 4 bases, leaving 8 bases not matched to a gene. The CDR3 has 15 amino acids. CDR3: CASSPRGTGRETQYF. CDR3 bases: TGTGCCAGCAGCCCGCGGGGGACAGGGAGAGAGACCCAGTACTTC.

The rearrangement uses TRBV19 and TRBJ2-1; 9 nucleotides match TRBD2. CDR3 size: 17 residues. Germline CDR1 and CDR2: LNHDA and SQIVND (reference sequence). V shed 2 bases, J shed 1 base, and the junction held 6 bases outside the gene matches. The chain's CDR3 is CASSIQLAGRSYNEQFF. CDR3 sequence (DNA): TGTGCCAGTAGTATACAACTAGCGGGTCGGTCCTACAATGAGCAGTTCTTC.

Details on this clone: At one of its ends the junction is not consistent with the germline gene, which may arise from a read error. This chain joins TRBV19 and TRBJ1-5; the D gene is possibly TRBD1 (6 bases). This CDR3 has 14 amino acids. The germline V gene encodes CDR1 LNHDA and CDR2 SQIVND (reference sequence). CDR3 sequence reads: CASRIGQFNQPQHF. CDR3 coding DNA: TGTGCCAGTAGGATAGGACAGTTCAATCAGCCCCAGCATTTT.